This TCR beta chain was sequenced in a study of blood T cell repertoires in COVID-19 (dated by TCRdb to 2020 to 2022). For the study in its entirety: Collaborator samples came from the United States, Italy and Spain and covered acute and convalescent phases of COVID-19. The repertoires were released in a freely available public database intended as a resource for research on the immune response to SARS-CoV-2. The material from the prospective study consisted of cDNA or gDNA derived from T cells, B-cell-depleted T cells, or PBMCs. A de-identified subject ID, COVID-19 status, age in years and sex were almost always included in the sample metadata. HLA class I and class II types, where available, came from metadata supplied by the sample provider rather than from assay-based typing. Samples were obtained from the ongoing ImmuneRACE study (first 160 participants) and from 1,000 to 1,500 subjects provided by 6 global collaborators. Deeply sampled blood TCRbeta repertoires from subjects exposed to, actively infected with, or recovered from COVID-19 were included in the dataset.

CDR1 SGHDN and CDR2 FVKESK were looked up in the germline V gene. The CDR3, from cysteine to phenylalanine, totals 16 residues. Just the 48-base CDR3 DNA is kept, in frame starting at base 1. Trimming accounts for 1 base at V and 1 base at J, while the number of junction bases matched to no gene is 4. With respect to this clone: Its antigen is not yet known. It has no much larger one-base neighbor in the sample; base qualities were not kept.

Overall study outcomes, separate from this receptor: How much clinical and demographic metadata was included differed by source and by participant, and the metadata was provided uncurated.

The immunoSEQ Assay, a bias-controlled multiplex PCR, was used to amplify TCRbeta CDR3 regions from genomic DNA. Per the authors' processing: Within the assay, amplification of reference gene primers was used to estimate how many nucleated cells each sample contained. Sequence reads were collapsed and filtered to measure the absolute abundance of every unique TCRbeta CDR3 rearrangement. Productive Simpson clonality was computed per sample as the square root of Simpson's diversity index over productive rearrangements. The source is immuneACCESS, and TCRdb retained only in-frame sequences with V and J called. Part of the clones is not carried over; for the studies checked, unresolved V genes explain less than half of this, and the remainder is unexplained. V, J and clone size reflect that table, while D and trimming were determined from the DNA. Across this sample there are around 430,000 clones, with approximately 87% seen only once. Roughly 10% of the sample is in the top ten clones.

Enrolling through a virtual design, the prospective study's participants ranged in age from roughly 18 to 90 years and lived across approximately 25 United States geographic areas. Cohort assignment in the prospective study relied on participant-reported clinical history from a screening survey and a study questionnaire. Recovered participants in ImmuneRACE Cohort 3 were defined by two consecutive negative NP/OP PCR tests, clearance by a healthcare professional, or resolution of symptoms. Mobile phlebotomists in the prospective study collected whole blood, serum and a nasopharyngeal or oropharyngeal swab from every participant. Over a roughly two-month period, participants in the prospective study had the option of providing additional blood draws and questionnaires. Before DNA extraction, blood samples from the prospective study were shipped at room temperature or frozen.

The TCR comes from a woman aged 45-59 years who had recovered from COVID-19. Sequenced material: PBMCs or T cells enriched from blood (not recorded which). The sequence joins TRBV14 to TRBJ2-3, with 8 junctional bases fitting TRBD2. This receptor has the CDR3 CASSQVAGGRTDTQYF. The bases are TGTGCCAGCAGCCAAGTTGCGGGGGGACGCACAGATACGCAGTATTTT.